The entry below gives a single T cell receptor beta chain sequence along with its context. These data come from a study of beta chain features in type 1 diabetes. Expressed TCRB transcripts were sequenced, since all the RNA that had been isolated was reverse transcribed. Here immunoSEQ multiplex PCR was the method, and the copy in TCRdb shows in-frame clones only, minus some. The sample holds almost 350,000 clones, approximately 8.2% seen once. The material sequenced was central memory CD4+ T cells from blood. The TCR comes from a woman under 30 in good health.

CDR3 amino acids: CASSLNLPSSGIETQYF. CDR3 in DNA: TGTGCCAGCAGCTTAAATCTTCCGTCTAGCGGTATAGAGACCCAGTACTTC. The V gene is TRBV7-2, the J gene TRBJ2-5; 7 positions match TRBD2. The CDR3 covers 17 residues. V lost 2 bases and J lost 4; bases outside the gene matches: 13. From germline, CDR1 is SGHTA and CDR2 FQGNSA.